One sample yielded the 23 T cell receptor beta chains listed below, sequenced in a study of T cell responses to AZD1222 COVID-19 vaccine. Produced via immunoSEQ multiplex PCR; TCRdb's table is partial and in-frame only. The table shows approximately 88,000 clones, with 70% to 80% occurring only once. This sample comprised peripheral blood, obtained on day 0 of AZD1222 vaccination. The origin of the receptors is an adult in good health.

This rearrangement joins TRBV10-3 to TRBJ2-2, with a weak D call TRBD1 (6 bases). The CDR3 sequence is 15 residues long. V lost 2 bases to trimming and J lost 2 bases, with 9 bases between them. From germline, CDR1 is ENHRY and CDR2 SYGVKD. The CDR3 DNA follows: TGTGCCATCAGTGAGGGGGGCTTCAACACCGGGGAGCTGTTTTTT. Residues: CAISEGGFNTGELFF.

V usage is TRBV24-1 and J usage is TRBJ1-5; unclear D gene. V dropped 4 bases and J dropped 6 bases, with 15 bases sitting between them. CDR3 size: 15 residues. Germline loops: CDR1 KGHDR, CDR2 SFDVKD. The CDR3 region has the DNA TGTGCCACCAGTGACTGGAGGGAAGTGGGTCAGCCCCAGCATTTT. This encodes CATSDWREVGQPQHF.

This chain uses TRBV2 with TRBJ2-6; TRBD1 agrees at 8 bases. The CDR3 contains 17 residues. The J segment lost 0 bases and the V segment lost 4 bases, leaving 5 bases of the junction unmatched. From germline, CDR1 is SNHLY and CDR2 FYNNEI. CDR3 bases: TGTGCCAGCAGTGTAGGGACAGGACTCTCTGGGGCCAACGTCCTGACTTTC. Encoded protein: CASSVGTGLSGANVLTF.

The chain uses TRBV7-2 and TRBJ1-3; tentatively, D is TRBD1 (6 bases). The V end was cut by 4 bases, the J end by 2 bases, with 9 bases between. The CDR3 is 14 residues long. Germline-derived CDR1 and CDR2 are SGHTA and FQGNSA. The CDR3 DNA is TGTGCCAGCAGCTCAGGGGAAACTGGAAACACCATATATTTT. Its translation: CASSSGETGNTIYF. The variable domain in full, with the rest retrieved from reference TRBV7-2 and TRBJ1-3, is GAGVSQSPSNKVTEKGKDVELRCDPISGHTALYWYRQSLGQGLEFLIYFQGNSAPDKSGLPSDRFSAERTGGSVSTLTIQRTQQEDSAVYLCASSSGETGNTIYFGEGSWLTVV.

This clone was recorded only once. This chain connects TRBV2 to TRBJ1-5, with no clear D. This CDR3 spans 16 amino acids. The germline V gene has CDR1 SNHLY and CDR2 FYNNEI. Trimming cost V 6 bases and J 4 bases, with 19 bases left between them. The CDR3 sequence is CASSYDISGRNQPQHF. Written as DNA, the CDR3 is TGTGCCAGCAGCTACGACATATCCGGTAGAAATCAGCCCCAGCATTTT.

This clone was counted a few times. The rearrangement uses TRBV24-1 and TRBJ1-5, with unresolved D. CDR3 length: 13 residues. With 6 bases removed from V and 6 bases from J, the gap between germline ends came to 11 bases. In germline, CDR1 is KGHDR, CDR2 SFDVKD. The CDR3 nucleotides read TGTGCCACCAGTCGGACCACGGGTCAGCCCCAGCATTTT. Translated, it gives CATSRTTGQPQHF.

The chain links TRBV29-1 to TRBJ2-3; 8 bases are a match to TRBD2. Germline V lookup: CDR1 SQVTM, CDR2 ANQGSEA. This CDR3 has 15 residues. J was trimmed by 5 bases and V by 0 bases; bases with no gene match: 7. The DNA of the CDR3 is TGCAGCGTTGAAGAGGGCGGACTAGCAGGAGATACGCAGTATTTT. It translates to CSVEEGGLAGDTQYF.

This clone was found a few times. This chain joins TRBV2 and TRBJ2-5; possibly TRBD2 for D (5 bases). V gave up 4 bases and J gave up 5 bases, with 8 bases separating them. Germline assignment: CDR1 SNHLY and CDR2 FYNNEI. This CDR3 is built from 12 residues. The CDR3 DNA sequence: TGTGCCAGCAGTGGGCGCGGGGAGACCCAGTACTTC. Residues: CASSGRGETQYF.

The chain combines TRBV11-2 with TRBJ1-5, with a weak D call TRBD1 (6 bases). The CDR3 is made up of 18 amino acids. V lost 1 base, J lost 2 bases, and 18 bases lay in between. Germline V gene sequence: CDR1 SGHAT, CDR2 FQNNGV. The CDR3 region has the DNA TGTGCCAGCAGCTTAGTTTGGGGGGCTAAGCTGGGCAATCAGCCCCAGCATTTT. Its translation: CASSLVWGAKLGNQPQHF.

The J gene is TRBJ2-7, the V gene TRBV10-3; D unresolved. V gave up 7 bases and J gave up 5 bases, with 15 bases separating them. CDR1 ENHRY and CDR2 SYGVKD come from the germline V gene. This CDR3 comprises 13 residues. The CDR3 spells CAIIFSLQDEQYF. CDR3 nucleotide sequence: TGTGCCATCATTTTTTCCCTTCAGGACGAGCAGTACTTC.

In this sample, this clone turned up a few times. The chain has TRBV12-3 or TRBV12-4 and TRBJ1-5; D unclear. CDR3 length equals 13 residues. Deletions cut 1 base from V and 6 bases from J, with 7 bases between. This chain's CDR3 is CASSLDSGQPQHF. The CDR3 DNA reads as TGTGCCAGCAGTTTAGATAGCGGTCAGCCCCAGCATTTT.

The gene calls are TRBV27 and TRBJ1-6; no clear D gene. This CDR3 is built from 14 residues. Germline assignment: CDR1 MNHEY and CDR2 SMNVEV (reference sequence). V was shortened by 5 bases and J by 3 bases, with 8 bases between the two germline ends. As DNA, the CDR3 is TGTGCCAGCAGTCCACCCTACTATAATTCACCCCTCCACTTT. This codes for CASSPPYYNSPLHF.

The chain combines TRBV6-5 with TRBJ1-4; D gene unclear. This CDR3 has 14 amino acids. The ends were cut back, 5 bases at V and 3 bases at J, with 10 bases in the middle. Per germline, CDR1 MNHEY and CDR2 SVGAGI. The chain's CDR3 is CASSMTRSNEKLFF. In nucleotides, the CDR3 is TGTGCCAGCAGTATGACAAGATCTAATGAAAAACTGTTTTTT.

The chain uses TRBV28 and TRBJ1-2, with 7 bases identical to TRBD1. This CDR3 is 15 amino acids long. Germline assignment: CDR1 MDHEN and CDR2 SYDVKM. With 6 bases clipped from V and 2 bases from J, the junction kept 9 bases outside the gene matches. The CDR3 nucleotides are TGTGCCAGCAGCTCACAGGGGAGGGGAAACTATGGCTACACCTTC. It encodes CASSSQGRGNYGYTF.

V usage is TRBV18 and J usage is TRBJ1-1; 9 bases align to TRBD1. Germline V CDR1 and CDR2: KGHSH, LQKENI. The length of the CDR3 is 15 residues. The V segment lost 6 bases and the J segment 6 bases; nucleotides outside the gene matches: 11. In DNA, the CDR3 is TGTGCCAGCTCCCGATCTGGGACAGGGTGGGCTGAAGCTTTCTTT. It translates to CASSRSGTGWAEAFF.

In its sample, this clone was seen once. The chain employs TRBV9 and TRBJ1-1; maybe TRBD1 (5 bases). Germline CDR1 SGDLS, CDR2 YYNGEE. V lost 2 bases, J lost 0 bases, and 8 bases lay in between. CDR3 length: 14 residues. In DNA form, the CDR3 reads TGTGCCAGCAGCGTGGGACGCCTGAACACTGAAGCTTTCTTT. It codes for CASSVGRLNTEAFF.

The V and J genes are TRBV6-2 or TRBV6-3 and TRBJ1-5; 10 bases map to TRBD1. Germline V lookup: CDR1 MNHEY, CDR2 SVGEGT. This CDR3 spans 18 amino acids. The junction had 5 bases not matched to a gene; V was cut back by 0 bases and J by 0 bases. The CDR3 spells CASSYSRDRGNSNQPQHF. The CDR3 nucleotides read TGTGCCAGCAGTTACTCCCGGGACAGGGGTAATAGCAATCAGCCCCAGCATTTT.

This chain links TRBV7-9 with TRBJ1-1, with TRBD1 as a possible D gene (5 bases). Germline-derived CDR1 and CDR2 are SEHNR and FQNEAQ (reference sequence). Deletions cut 7 bases from V and 4 bases from J, with 13 bases between. CDR3 length: 13 amino acids. CDR3 DNA sequence: TGTGCCAGCACCTCCCTTGGGGGCACTGAAGCTTTCTTT. Translating gives CASTSLGGTEAFF.

V and J are TRBV6-2 or TRBV6-3 and TRBJ2-3; D unresolved. The CDR3 consists of 14 residues. Between the trimmed V and J ends, which lost 2 bases and 2 bases, there was a span of 8 bases. Germline CDR1 reads MNHEY; CDR2 reads SVGEGT. The CDR3 DNA follows: TGTGCCAGCAGTTACCGGCTTCCCACAGATACGCAGTATTTT. Encoded protein: CASSYRLPTDTQYF.

The J gene is TRBJ1-1, the V gene TRBV13; TRBD1 matches 10 bases. Germline V gives CDR1 PRHDT, CDR2 FYEKMQ (reference sequence). This CDR3 has 15 amino acids. V shed 5 bases, J shed 0 bases, and the junction held 3 bases outside the gene matches. The CDR3 loop reads CASSGTGALNTEAFF. For the CDR3, the DNA is TGTGCCAGCAGCGGGACAGGGGCGTTGAACACTGAAGCTTTCTTT. Supplemented by reference TRBV13 and TRBJ1-1, the full variable domain reads AAGVIQSPRHLIKEKRETATLKCYPIPRHDTVYWYQQGPGQDPQFLISFYEKMQSDKGSIPDRFSAQQFSDYHSELNMSSLELGDSALYFCASSGTGALNTEAFFGQGTRLTVV.

This sequence joins TRBV12-3 or TRBV12-4 and TRBJ2-2; no clear D. The CDR3 has 12 amino acids. The V end lost 6 bases, the J end lost 5 bases, and 7 bases lay between the germline ends. The CDR3 DNA sequence: TGTGCCAGCAGCCGCCGGACCGGGGAGCTGTTTTTT. This gives the protein CASSRRTGELFF.

The chain combines TRBV7-8 with TRBJ1-2; no definite D call. The germline V and J ends were trimmed by 3 bases and 4 bases, with 6 bases remaining between them. The germline V gene has CDR1 SGHVS and CDR2 FQNEAQ. This CDR3 is 12 amino acids long. The CDR3: CASSFSLYGYTF. The CDR3 region has the DNA TGTGCCAGCAGCTTCAGCCTCTATGGCTACACCTTC. Using reference TRBV7-8 and TRBJ1-2 for the parts outside the CDR3, the full variable domain is GAGVSQSPRYKVAKRGQDVALRCDPISGHVSLFWYQQALGQGPEFLTYFQNEAQLDKSGLPSDRFFAERPEGSVSTLKIQRTQQEDSAVYLCASSFSLYGYTFGSGTRLTVV.

V is TRBV5-4 and J is TRBJ1-2; D might be TRBD1 (5 bases). CDR3 length: 15 amino acids. Germline CDR1 and CDR2: SGHNT and YYREEE (reference sequence). Trimming cost V 4 bases and J 3 bases, with 16 bases left between them. As DNA, the CDR3 is TGTGCCAGCAGCCTTGGCGGAGTGGGACACTATGGCTACACCTTC. Translating it yields CASSLGGVGHYGYTF.